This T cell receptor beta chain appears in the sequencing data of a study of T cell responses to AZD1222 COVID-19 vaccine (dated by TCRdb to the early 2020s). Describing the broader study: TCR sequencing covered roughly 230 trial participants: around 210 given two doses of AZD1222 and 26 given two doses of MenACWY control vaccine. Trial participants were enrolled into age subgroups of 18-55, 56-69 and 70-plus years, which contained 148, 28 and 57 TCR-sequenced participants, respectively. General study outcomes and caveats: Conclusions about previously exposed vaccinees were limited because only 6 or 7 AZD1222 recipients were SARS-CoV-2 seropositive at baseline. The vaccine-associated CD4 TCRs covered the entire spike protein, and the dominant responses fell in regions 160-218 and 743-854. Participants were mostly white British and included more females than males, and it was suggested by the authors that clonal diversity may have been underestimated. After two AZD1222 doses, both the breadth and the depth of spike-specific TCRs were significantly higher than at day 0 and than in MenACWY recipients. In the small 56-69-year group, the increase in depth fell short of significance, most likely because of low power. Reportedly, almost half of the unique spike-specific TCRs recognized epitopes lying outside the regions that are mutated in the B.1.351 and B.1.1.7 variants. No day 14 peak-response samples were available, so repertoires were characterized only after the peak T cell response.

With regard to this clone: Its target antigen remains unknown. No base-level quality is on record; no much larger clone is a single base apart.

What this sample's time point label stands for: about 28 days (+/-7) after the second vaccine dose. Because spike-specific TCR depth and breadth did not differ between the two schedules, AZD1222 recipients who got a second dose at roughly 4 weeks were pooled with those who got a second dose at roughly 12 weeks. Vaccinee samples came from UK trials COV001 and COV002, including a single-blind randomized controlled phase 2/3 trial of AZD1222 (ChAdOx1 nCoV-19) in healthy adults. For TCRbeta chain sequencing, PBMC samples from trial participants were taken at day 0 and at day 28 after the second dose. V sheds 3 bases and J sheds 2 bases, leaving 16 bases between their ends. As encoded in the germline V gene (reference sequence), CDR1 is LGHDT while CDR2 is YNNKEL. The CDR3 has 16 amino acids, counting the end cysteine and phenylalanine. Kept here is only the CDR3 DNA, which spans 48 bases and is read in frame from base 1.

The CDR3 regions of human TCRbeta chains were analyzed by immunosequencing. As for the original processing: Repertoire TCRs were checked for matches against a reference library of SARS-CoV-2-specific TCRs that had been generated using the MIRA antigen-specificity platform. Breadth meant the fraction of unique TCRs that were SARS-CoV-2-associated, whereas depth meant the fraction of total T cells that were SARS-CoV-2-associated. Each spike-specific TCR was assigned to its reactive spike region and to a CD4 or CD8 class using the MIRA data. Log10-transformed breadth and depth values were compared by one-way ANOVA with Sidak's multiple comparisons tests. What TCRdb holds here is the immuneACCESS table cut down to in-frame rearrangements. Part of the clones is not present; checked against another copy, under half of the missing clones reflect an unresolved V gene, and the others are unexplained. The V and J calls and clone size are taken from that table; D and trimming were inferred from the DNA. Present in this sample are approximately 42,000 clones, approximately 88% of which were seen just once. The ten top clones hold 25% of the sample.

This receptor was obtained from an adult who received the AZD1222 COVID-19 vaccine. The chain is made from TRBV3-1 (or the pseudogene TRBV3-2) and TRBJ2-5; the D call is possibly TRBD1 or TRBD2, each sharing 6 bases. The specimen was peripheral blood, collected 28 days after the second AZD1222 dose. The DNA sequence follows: TGTGCCAGCAGCCACTCTGGGGCGGGGACACAAGAGACCCAGTACTTC. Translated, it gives CASSHSGAGTQETQYF.